What follows are 5 T cell receptor beta chains derived from one specimen sequenced in a study of CD8 T cells in ankylosing spondylitis. Study observations and caveats: It appeared that ankylosing spondylitis blood was characterized by a TCR beta motif of fewer than ten highly homologous variants.

Their recognized antigens are unknown. TCRdb re-analysed the 5' RACE reads in MiXCR, keeping a single row per CDR3 protein. The sample consists of about 390,000 distinct CDR3 sequences, under 25% of them appearing once. Source material: blood, either unsorted or a sorted T cell fraction (not recorded which). The receptors shown here come from a male donor with ankylosing spondylitis.

V gene TRBV6-2 or TRBV6-3 combines with J gene TRBJ2-7; D gene unclear. Germline V CDR1 and CDR2: MNHEY, SVGEGT. V was shortened by 9 bases and J by 3 bases, with 12 bases between the two germline ends. The CDR3 is 12 residues long. Here the CDR3 reads CASSGVHYEQYF. The DNA of the CDR3 is TGTGCCAGTTCTGGGGTACACTACGAGCAGTACTTC.

This chain joins TRBV6-5 and TRBJ2-7; weak D call: TRBD1 (5 bases). From germline, CDR1 is MNHEY and CDR2 SVGAGI. The CDR3 consists of 14 residues. V was pared by 2 bases and J by 1 base, with 9 bases between. This CDR3 is CASSYQQDSYEQYF. DNA for the CDR3: TGTGCCAGCAGTTACCAACAGGATTCCTACGAGCAGTACTTC.

The J gene is TRBJ2-2, the V gene TRBV11-2; TRBD2 matches at 13 bases. CDR3 length equals 18 residues. The trim removed 5 bases at V and 7 bases at J, leaving 13 bases unmatched. Germline loops: CDR1 SGHAT, CDR2 FQNNGV. The CDR3 DNA sequence: TGTGCCAGCAGCCCAGGCCCGGGACTAGCGGGGATGGGCGGGGAGCTGTTTTTT. It translates to CASSPGPGLAGMGGELFF.

Written as DNA, the CDR3 is TGCAGCGTAGTATCAGGGGGCGCGAATCAGCCCCAGCATTTT. Encoded protein: CSVVSGGANQPQHF. The rearrangement links TRBV29-1 to TRBJ1-5, with 8 bases aligning to TRBD1. The ends lost 6 bases at V and 4 bases at J; junction bases unmatched: 8. This CDR3 has 14 residues. CDR1 and CDR2 from the germline V gene are SQVTM and ANQGSEA.

This clonotype occurred a few times. The rearrangement links TRBV12-3 or TRBV12-4 to TRBJ2-7; D is perhaps TRBD1 (8 bases). This CDR3 has 15 residues. Between the trimmed V and J ends, which lost 5 bases and 3 bases, there was a span of 17 bases. CDR3 coding DNA: TGTGCCAGCAGTCCACGGACAGGGAGGGACTACGAGCAGTACTTC. As protein: CASSPRTGRDYEQYF.